A single TCR beta chain is shown here with its context. What it binds is not known. The CDR3 is made up of 14 amino acids. The V end was cut by 3 bases, the J end by 4 bases, with 12 bases between. CDR1 SEHNR and CDR2 FQNEAQ come from the germline V gene (reference sequence). Per the study methods: Filtering differed for immunoSEQ, which gave only junction sequences without quality scores. Some clones are missing from TCRdb's copy, which holds only in-frame ones; the method was immunoSEQ multiplex PCR. The DNA gave D and trimming, while V, J and clone size come from that table. The sample has some 500,000 clones, roughly 95% seen once; the top ten hold about 0.054%. The entry originates in a study of shared clonotypes between healthy human individuals. Background on the study: The donor group consisted of two women and a few men, aged 18 to 49.

Study conclusions and caveats: Larger richness was generally estimated for naive than memory subsets.

Material for sequencing was naive CD4+ T cells sorted from blood. The subset is: CD45RA+ positively selected. This chain joins TRBV7-9 and TRBJ1-1; D is undetermined. The receptor comes from a woman in her 30s in good health. Written as DNA, the CDR3 is TGTGCCAGCAGCTTCGAGGGTTCGAGCACTGAAGCTTTCTTT. Translating it yields CASSFEGSSTEAFF.